This T cell receptor (beta chain) stems from a study of blood T cell repertoires in COVID-19. Profiled with immunoSEQ multiplex PCR; TCRdb holds only in-frame clones, not every one. This sample has about 330,000 clones, with 89% found just once. From germline, CDR1 is MDHEN and CDR2 SYDVKM. The CDR3 contains 15 residues. Trimming took off 10 bases at V and 2 bases at J, with 15 bases between the two ends. The receptor was isolated from a man aged 18 to 30 who had recovered from COVID-19. The chain links TRBV28 to TRBJ2-6; a weak D match, TRBD2 (6 bases). The sequenced material came from peripheral blood. The CDR3 is CATRQWGAGANVLTF. The CDR3 DNA is TGTGCCACCCGCCAATGGGGGGCTGGGGCCAACGTCCTGACTTTC.